This TCR beta chain was recovered during a study of T cell responses to AZD1222 COVID-19 vaccine. Background on the study: Second doses that came at about 4 or about 12 weeks were put together. Study-wide results and limits: Repertoires were obtained solely post-peak T cell response. With dominance at 160-218 and 743-854, vaccine-associated CD4 TCRs spanned spike. Clonal diversity was possibly underestimated, and the donors were mostly white British, with more females.

The V end lost 4 bases, the J end lost 8 bases, and 9 bases lay between the germline ends. Germline values: CDR1 SEHNR, CDR2 FQNEAQ (reference sequence). The CDR3 consists of 12 residues. Generated by immunoSEQ multiplex PCR, the TCRdb table keeps only in-frame clones and is missing some. The table lists more than 85,000 clones, around 93% of them singletons, with roughly 7% in the top ten. Comments on this clone: Its antigen is still unknown.

The chain links TRBV7-9 to TRBJ1-5; maybe TRBD1 (6 bases). The sample here was peripheral blood, taken on day 0 of AZD1222 vaccination. This TCR was recovered from an adult in good health. The CDR3, as DNA: TGTGCCAGCAGCTCCGGACAGAAGCCCCAGCATTTT. Translating it yields CASSSGQKPQHF.